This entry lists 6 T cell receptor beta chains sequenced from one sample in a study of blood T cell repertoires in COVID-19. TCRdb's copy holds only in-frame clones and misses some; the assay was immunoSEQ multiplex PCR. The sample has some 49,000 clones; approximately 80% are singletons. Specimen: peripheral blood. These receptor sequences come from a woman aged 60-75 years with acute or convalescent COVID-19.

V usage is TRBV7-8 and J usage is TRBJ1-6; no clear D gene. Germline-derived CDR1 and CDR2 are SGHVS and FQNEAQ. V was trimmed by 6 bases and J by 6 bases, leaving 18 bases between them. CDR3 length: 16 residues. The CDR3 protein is CASSLPSRSINSPLHF. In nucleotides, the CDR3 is TGTGCCAGCAGTTTACCTAGCCGGAGCATTAATTCACCCCTCCACTTT.

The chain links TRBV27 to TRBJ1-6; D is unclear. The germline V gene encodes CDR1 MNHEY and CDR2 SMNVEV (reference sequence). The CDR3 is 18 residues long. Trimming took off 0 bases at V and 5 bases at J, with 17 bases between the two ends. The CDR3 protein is CASSLSAGSRVDNSPLHF. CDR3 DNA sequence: TGTGCCAGCAGTTTATCGGCGGGGTCGAGGGTCGATAATTCACCCCTCCACTTT.

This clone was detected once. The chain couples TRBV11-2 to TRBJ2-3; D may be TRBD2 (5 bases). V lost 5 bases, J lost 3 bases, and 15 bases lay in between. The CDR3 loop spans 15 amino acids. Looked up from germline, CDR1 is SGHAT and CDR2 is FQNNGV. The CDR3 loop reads CASSPSGAATDTQYF. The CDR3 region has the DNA TGTGCCAGCAGCCCCAGCGGAGCGGCGACAGATACGCAGTATTTT. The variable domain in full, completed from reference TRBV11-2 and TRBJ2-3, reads EAGVAQSPRYKIIEKRQSVAFWCNPISGHATLYWYQQILGQGPKLLIQFQNNGVVDDSQLPKDRFSAERLKGVDSTLKIQPAKLEDSAVYLCASSPSGAATDTQYFGPGTRLTVL.

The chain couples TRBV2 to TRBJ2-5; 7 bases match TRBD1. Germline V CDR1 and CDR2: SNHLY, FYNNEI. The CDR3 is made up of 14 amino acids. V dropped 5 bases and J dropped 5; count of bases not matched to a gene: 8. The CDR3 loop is CASSRGQDWETQYF. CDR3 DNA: TGTGCCAGCAGTCGAGGACAGGATTGGGAGACCCAGTACTTC.

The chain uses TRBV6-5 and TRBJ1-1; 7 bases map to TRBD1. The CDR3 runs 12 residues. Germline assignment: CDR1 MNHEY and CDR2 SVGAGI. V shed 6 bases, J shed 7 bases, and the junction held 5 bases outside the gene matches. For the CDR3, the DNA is TGTGCCAGCAGGAACAGGGGAGGTGAAGCTTTCTTT. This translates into CASRNRGGEAFF.

In DNA, the CDR3 is TGTGCCAGCGTCCTCTCCGGGACAGGGCTTCTCTCTGGAAACACCATATATTTT. It specifies CASVLSGTGLLSGNTIYF. The rearrangement uses TRBV28 and TRBJ1-3, with TRBD1 matching over 9 bases. CDR1 is MDHEN, CDR2 SYDVKM, per germline. Trimming took 8 bases from V and 0 from J; bases not matched to a gene: 14. The CDR3 runs 18 residues.